This T cell receptor beta chain was recorded in a study of blood T cell repertoires in COVID-19. Whole-study context: Italy, Spain and the United States were the sources of the convalescent and acute COVID-19 samples.

The germline gives CDR1 LGHDT, CDR2 YNNKEL (reference sequence). The CDR3 covers 15 residues. V lost 1 base and J lost 5; bases outside the gene matches: 8. As originally analysed: The authors estimated nucleated cell counts from reference gene primer amplification. Method: immunoSEQ multiplex PCR; TCRdb's copy keeps in-frame clones and lacks some. The DNA was the basis for D and trimming; V, J and clone size are from that table. The top ten clones hold about 4% of a sample with a few hundred thousand clones, 65% to 90% of them seen once. The TCR was taken from a woman between 40 and 55 years old with acute COVID-19. The chain has TRBV3-1 (or the pseudogene TRBV3-2) and TRBJ2-7, with 7 positions matching TRBD2. What was sequenced was PBMCs or T cells enriched from blood (not recorded which). CDR3 amino acids: CASSQAGAGSHEQYF. The DNA for the CDR3 is TGTGCCAGCAGCCAAGCGGGAGCGGGGAGCCACGAGCAGTACTTC.